This T cell receptor beta chain emerged from a study of T cell repertoires in cytomegalovirus infection. Background on the study: The public TCR beta signatures pointed to both CMV infection and matching HLA type.

Whole-study findings and limits: Carriers of CMV and the relevant HLA type were discriminated by public TCR beta frequency. Dominating the ex vivo response were HLA-C-restricted CMV-specific TCR beta clonotypes.

This CDR3 contains 18 residues. Germline values: CDR1 SGHTA, CDR2 FQGNSA. Trimming cost V 4 bases and J 6 bases; bases outside gene matches: 16. A single record per CDR3 protein comes from TCRdb applying MiXCR to the reads. The sample carries about half a million distinct CDR3 sequences, more than 40% recorded once. About this clonotype itself: What it binds is not known.

The clonotype comes from a human donor in good health (CMV status not recorded). Some clones in this sample may be carry-over from other donors' samples. The source material was cultured PBMCs, sampled from culture after CMV antigen stimulation. This sequence joins TRBV7-2 and TRBJ2-2; 8 positions agree with TRBD1. This CDR3 is CASSSGAGTGSRSGELFF. The CDR3 nucleotides are TGTGCCAGCAGCTCCGGAGCCGGGACAGGCTCCCGGTCCGGGGAGCTGTTTTTT.